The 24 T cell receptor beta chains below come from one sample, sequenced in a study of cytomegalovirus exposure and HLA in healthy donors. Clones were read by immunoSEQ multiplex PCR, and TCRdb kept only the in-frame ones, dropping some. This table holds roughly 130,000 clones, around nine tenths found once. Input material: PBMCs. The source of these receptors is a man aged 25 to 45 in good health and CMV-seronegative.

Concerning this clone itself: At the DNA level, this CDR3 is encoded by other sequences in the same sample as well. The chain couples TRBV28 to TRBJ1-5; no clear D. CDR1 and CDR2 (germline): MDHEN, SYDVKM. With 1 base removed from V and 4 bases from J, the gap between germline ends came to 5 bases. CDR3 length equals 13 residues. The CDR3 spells CASSLSRNQPQHF. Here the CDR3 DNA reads TGTGCCAGCAGTTTATCCAGAAATCAGCCCCAGCATTTT.

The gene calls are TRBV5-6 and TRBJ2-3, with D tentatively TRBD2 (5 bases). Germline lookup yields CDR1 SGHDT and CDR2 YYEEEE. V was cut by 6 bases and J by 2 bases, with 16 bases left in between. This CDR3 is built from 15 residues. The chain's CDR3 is CASTIFSGNTDTQYF. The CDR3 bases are TGTGCCAGCACCATCTTCAGCGGAAACACAGATACGCAGTATTTT.

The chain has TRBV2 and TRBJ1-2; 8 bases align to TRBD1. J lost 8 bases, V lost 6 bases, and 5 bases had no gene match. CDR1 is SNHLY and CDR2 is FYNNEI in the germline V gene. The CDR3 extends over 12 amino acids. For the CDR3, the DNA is TGTGCCAGCAGGGGGACAGGCGGAGGCTACACCTTC. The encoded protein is CASRGTGGGYTF.

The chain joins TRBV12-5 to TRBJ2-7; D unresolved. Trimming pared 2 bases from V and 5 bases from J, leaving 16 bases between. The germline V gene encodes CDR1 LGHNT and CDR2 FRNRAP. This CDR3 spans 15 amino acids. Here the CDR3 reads CASGLSLEYHNEQYF. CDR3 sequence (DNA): TGTGCTAGTGGTTTGTCCCTGGAGTATCATAACGAGCAGTACTTC.

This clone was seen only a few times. CDR3 region: CASSRDSTYNEQFF. DNA of the CDR3: TGTGCCAGCAGCCGGGACAGCACCTACAATGAGCAGTTCTTC. V usage is TRBV5-4 and J usage is TRBJ2-1; 7 bases map to TRBD1. Trimming removed 4 bases from V and 2 bases from J; junction bases left unmatched: 3. The V gene's germline CDR1 is SGHNT and CDR2 YYREEE (reference sequence). This CDR3 contains 14 residues.

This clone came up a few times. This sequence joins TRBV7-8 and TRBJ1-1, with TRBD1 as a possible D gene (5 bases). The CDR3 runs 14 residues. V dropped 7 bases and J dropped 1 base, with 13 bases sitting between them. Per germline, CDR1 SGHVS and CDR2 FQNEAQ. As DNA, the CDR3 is TGTGCCAGCAACGGGGGGGTGGAGAACACTGAAGCTTTCTTT. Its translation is CASNGGVENTEAFF.

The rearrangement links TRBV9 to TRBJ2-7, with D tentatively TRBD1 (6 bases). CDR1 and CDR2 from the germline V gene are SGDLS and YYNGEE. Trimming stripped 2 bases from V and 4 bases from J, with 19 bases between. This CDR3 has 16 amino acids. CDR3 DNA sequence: TGTGCCAGCAGCGTGGGGCCCGGGACAAAGAGGTACGAGCAGTACTTC. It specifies CASSVGPGTKRYEQYF.

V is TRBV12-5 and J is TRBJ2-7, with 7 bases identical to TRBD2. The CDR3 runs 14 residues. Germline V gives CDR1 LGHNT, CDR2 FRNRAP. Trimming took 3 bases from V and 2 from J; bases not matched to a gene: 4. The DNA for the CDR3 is TGTGCTAGTGGTTTTAGCGGGTCCACCTACGAGCAGTACTTC. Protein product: CASGFSGSTYEQYF.

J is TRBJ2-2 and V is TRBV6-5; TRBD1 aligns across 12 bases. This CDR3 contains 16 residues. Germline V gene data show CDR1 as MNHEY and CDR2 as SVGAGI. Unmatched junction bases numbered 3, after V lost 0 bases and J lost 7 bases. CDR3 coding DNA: TGTGCCAGCAGTTACTCCGGGACAGGGGGCTTCGGGGAGCTGTTTTTT. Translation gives CASSYSGTGGFGELFF.

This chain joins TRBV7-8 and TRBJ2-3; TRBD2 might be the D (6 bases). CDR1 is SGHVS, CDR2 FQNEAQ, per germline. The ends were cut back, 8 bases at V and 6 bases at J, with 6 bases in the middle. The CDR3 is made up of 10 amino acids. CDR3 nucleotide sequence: TGTGCCAGCGGAGGGGATACGCAGTATTTT. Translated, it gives CASGGDTQYF.

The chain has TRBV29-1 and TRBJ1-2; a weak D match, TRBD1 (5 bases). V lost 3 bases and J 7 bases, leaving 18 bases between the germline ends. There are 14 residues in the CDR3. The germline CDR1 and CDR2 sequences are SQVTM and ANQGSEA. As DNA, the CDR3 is TGCAGCGTTGAGGGGGGAGACACTATGGTTGGCTACACCTTC. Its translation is CSVEGGDTMVGYTF. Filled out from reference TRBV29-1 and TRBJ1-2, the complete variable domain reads SAVISQKPSRDICQRGTSLTIQCQVDSQVTMMFWYRQQPGQSLTLIATANQGSEATYESGFVIDKFPISRPNLTFSTLTVSNMSPEDSSIYLCSVEGGDTMVGYTFGSGTRLTVV.

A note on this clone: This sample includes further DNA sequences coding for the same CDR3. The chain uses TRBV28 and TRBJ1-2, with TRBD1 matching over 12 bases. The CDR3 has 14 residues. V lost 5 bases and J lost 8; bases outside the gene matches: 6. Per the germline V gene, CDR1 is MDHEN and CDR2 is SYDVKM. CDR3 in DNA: TGTGCCAGCAGTCCGGGACAGGGGGCCGGGGGCTACACCTTC. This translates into CASSPGQGAGGYTF.

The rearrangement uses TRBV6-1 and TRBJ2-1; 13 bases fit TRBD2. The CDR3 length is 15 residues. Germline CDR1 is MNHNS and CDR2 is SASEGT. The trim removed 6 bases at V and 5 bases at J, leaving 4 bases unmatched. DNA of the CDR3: TGTGCCAGCAGCGAACTAGCGGGGGGGGACAATGAGCAGTTCTTC. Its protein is CASSELAGGDNEQFF.

Here the CDR3 reads CASSLAGGQPQHF. For the CDR3, the DNA is TGCGCCAGCAGCTTGGCGGGGGGACAGCCCCAGCATTTT. The chain has TRBV5-1 and TRBJ1-5; possible D gene TRBD1, 5 bases. In germline, CDR1 is SGHRS, CDR2 YFSETQ. V was shortened by 0 bases and J by 7 bases, with 8 bases between the two germline ends. The CDR3 length is 13 residues.

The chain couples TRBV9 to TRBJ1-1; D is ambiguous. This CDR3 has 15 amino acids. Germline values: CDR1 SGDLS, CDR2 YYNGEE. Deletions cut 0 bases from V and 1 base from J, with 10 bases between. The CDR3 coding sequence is TGTGCCAGCAGCGTAGAAGTGAGGGAGAACACTGAAGCTTTCTTT. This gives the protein CASSVEVRENTEAFF.

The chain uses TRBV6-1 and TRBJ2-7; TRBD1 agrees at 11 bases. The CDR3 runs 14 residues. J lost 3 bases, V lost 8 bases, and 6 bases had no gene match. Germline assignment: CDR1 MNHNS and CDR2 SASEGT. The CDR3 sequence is CASGLGTGGYEQYF. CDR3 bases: TGTGCCAGCGGACTCGGGACAGGGGGCTACGAGCAGTACTTC.

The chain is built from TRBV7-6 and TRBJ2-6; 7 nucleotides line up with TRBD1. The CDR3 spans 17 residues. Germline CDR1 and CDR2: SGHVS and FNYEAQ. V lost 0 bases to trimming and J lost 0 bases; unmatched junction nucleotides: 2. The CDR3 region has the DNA TGTGCCAGCAGCTTAGCGCCAGGGGGCTCTGGGGCCAACGTCCTGACTTTC. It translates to CASSLAPGGSGANVLTF.

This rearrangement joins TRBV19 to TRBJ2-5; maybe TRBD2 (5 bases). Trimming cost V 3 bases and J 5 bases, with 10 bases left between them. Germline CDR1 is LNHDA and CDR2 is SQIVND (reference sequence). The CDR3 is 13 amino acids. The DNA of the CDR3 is TGTGCCAGTAGTATCGGGGTCCGGGAGACCCAGTACTTC. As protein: CASSIGVRETQYF.

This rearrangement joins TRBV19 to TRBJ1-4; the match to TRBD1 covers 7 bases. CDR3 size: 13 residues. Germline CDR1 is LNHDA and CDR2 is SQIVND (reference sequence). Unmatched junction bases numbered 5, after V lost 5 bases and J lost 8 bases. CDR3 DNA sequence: TGTGCCAGTAGTCCCGGGACAGAGGAAAAACTGTTTTTT. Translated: CASSPGTEEKLFF.

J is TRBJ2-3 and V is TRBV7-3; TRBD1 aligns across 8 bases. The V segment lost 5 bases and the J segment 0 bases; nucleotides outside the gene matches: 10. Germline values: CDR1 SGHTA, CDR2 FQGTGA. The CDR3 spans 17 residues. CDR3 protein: CASSQTTTGASTDTQYF. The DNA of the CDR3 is TGTGCCAGCAGCCAAACTACGACAGGGGCCAGCACAGATACGCAGTATTTT.

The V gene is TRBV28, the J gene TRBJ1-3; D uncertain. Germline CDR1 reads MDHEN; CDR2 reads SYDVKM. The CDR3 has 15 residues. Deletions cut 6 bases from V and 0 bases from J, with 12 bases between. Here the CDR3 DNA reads TGTGCCAGCAGCAAAAGACAAACCTCTGGAAACACCATATATTTT. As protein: CASSKRQTSGNTIYF.

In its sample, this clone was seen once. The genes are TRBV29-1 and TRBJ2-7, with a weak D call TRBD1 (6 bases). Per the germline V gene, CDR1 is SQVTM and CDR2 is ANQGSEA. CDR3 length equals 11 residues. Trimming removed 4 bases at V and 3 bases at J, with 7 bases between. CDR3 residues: CSVGGLYEQYF. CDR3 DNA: TGCAGCGTTGGGGGGCTCTACGAGCAGTACTTC.

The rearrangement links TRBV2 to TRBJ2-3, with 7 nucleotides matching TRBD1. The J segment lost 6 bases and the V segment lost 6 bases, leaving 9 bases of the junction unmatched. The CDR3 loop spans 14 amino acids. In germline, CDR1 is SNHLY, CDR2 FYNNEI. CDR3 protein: CASRKQGPGDTQYF. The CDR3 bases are TGTGCCAGCAGAAAACAGGGGCCAGGGGATACGCAGTATTTT. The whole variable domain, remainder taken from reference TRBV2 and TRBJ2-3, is EPEVTQTPSHQVTQMGQEVILRCVPISNHLYFYWYRQILGQKVEFLVSFYNNEISEKSEIFDDQFSVERPDGSNFTLKIRSTKLEDSAMYFCASRKQGPGDTQYFGPGTRLTVL.

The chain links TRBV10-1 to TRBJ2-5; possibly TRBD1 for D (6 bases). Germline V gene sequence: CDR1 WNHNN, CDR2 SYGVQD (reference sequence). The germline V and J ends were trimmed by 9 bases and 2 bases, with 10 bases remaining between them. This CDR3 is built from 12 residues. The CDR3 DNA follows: TGCGCCAGTTCGACAGGTCAAGAGACCCAGTACTTC. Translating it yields CASSTGQETQYF.